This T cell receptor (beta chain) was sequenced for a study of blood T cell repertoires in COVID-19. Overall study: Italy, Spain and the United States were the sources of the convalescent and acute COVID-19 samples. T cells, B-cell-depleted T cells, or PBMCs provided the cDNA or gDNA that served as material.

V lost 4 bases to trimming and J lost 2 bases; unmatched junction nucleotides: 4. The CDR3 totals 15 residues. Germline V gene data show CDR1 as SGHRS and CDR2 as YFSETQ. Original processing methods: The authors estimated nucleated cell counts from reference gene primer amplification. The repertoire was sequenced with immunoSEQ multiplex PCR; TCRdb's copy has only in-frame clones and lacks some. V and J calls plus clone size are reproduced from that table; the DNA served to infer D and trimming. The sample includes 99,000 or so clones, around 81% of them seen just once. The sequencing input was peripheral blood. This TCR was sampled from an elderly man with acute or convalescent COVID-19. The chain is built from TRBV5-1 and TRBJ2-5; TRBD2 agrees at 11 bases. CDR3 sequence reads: CASSKLAGDQETQYF. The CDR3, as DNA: TGCGCCAGCAGCAAACTAGCGGGGGATCAAGAGACCCAGTACTTC.